Presented here are 20 T cell receptor beta chains from one specimen sequenced in a study of T cells in Graves' hyperthyroidism and ophthalmopathy. Researchers took RNA transcripts and amplified the TCR beta CDR3 regions from them. With the HTBI primer set, the TCR CDR3 went through a first round of RT-PCR. TCRdb passed the multiplex PCR reads through MiXCR, listing each CDR3 protein once. The sample contains roughly 700,000 distinct CDR3 sequences, approximately 36% of which appear only once. Sequencing was done on a sample of blood. These receptors were obtained from a woman between 35 and 50 years old with Graves' hyperthyroidism.

The rearrangement links TRBV20-1 to TRBJ1-2; 12 nucleotides line up with TRBD1. The CDR3 is 15 amino acids. The germline gives CDR1 DFQATT, CDR2 SNEGSKA (reference sequence). J gave up 6 bases and V 5 bases, and 10 bases lay outside the gene matches. The DNA for the CDR3 is TGCAGTGCTCCTTCACTCGGGACAGGGGGCAATGGCTACACCTTC. Translated: CSAPSLGTGGNGYTF.

Many counts were recorded for this clonotype. A much more abundant neighbour one base away suggests this may be a read error. V usage is TRBV10-2 and J usage is TRBJ2-7; TRBD1 might be the D (5 bases). The CDR3 extends over 12 amino acids. Trimming removed 6 bases at V and 2 bases at J, with 8 bases between. Germline lookup yields CDR1 WSHSY and CDR2 SAAADI. The CDR3 nucleotides are TGCGCCAGCAGGGCCAGGGCCTACGAGCAGTACTTC. It yields the protein CASRARAYEQYF.

V gene TRBV7-9 combines with J gene TRBJ2-6; D gene unclear. CDR3 length equals 15 residues. The germline gives CDR1 SEHNR, CDR2 FQNEAQ (reference sequence). Trimming stripped 6 bases from V and 1 base from J, with 10 bases between. CDR3 in amino acids: CASSPGQSGANVLTF. The CDR3 bases are TGTGCCAGCAGTCCGGGTCAATCTGGGGCCAACGTCCTGACTTTC. Full variable domain (remainder filled in from reference TRBV7-9 and TRBJ2-6): DTGVSQNPRHKITKRGQNVTFRCDPISEHNRLYWYRQTLGQGPEFLTYFQNEAQLEKSRLLSDRFSAERPKGSFSTLEIQRTEQGDSAMYLCASSPGQSGANVLTFGAGSRLTVL.

This clonotype came up many times. This chain joins TRBV12-3 or TRBV12-4 and TRBJ1-4, with D tentatively TRBD1 (5 bases). This CDR3 spans 13 amino acids. V lost 3 bases to trimming and J lost 5 bases, with 7 bases between them. CDR3 nucleotides: TGTGCCAGCAGTTTGACAGAAAATGAAAAACTGTTTTTT. Translating gives CASSLTENEKLFF.

As to this clonotype: Possible read error: a much larger clone is one base away. The V and J genes are TRBV10-2 and TRBJ1-1; no definite D call. The CDR3 sequence is 15 residues long. Germline V gene sequence: CDR1 WSHSY, CDR2 SAAADI. Trimming cost V 7 bases and J 0 bases, with 15 bases left between them. The CDR3 reads CASKRPKDLNTEAFF. The CDR3, as DNA: TGCGCCAGCAAAAGGCCGAAAGATCTGAACACTGAAGCTTTCTTT.

This clonotype turned up a few times. The V and J genes are TRBV20-1 and TRBJ1-5; D call uncertain. Germline CDR1 is DFQATT and CDR2 is SNEGSKA (reference sequence). V gave up 3 bases and J gave up 1 base, with 10 bases separating them. The CDR3 is 14 residues long. CDR3 sequence: CSARKASSNQPQHF. The CDR3 DNA sequence: TGCAGTGCTAGGAAGGCGTCGAGCAATCAGCCCCAGCATTTT.

The V call is TRBV6-5, the J call TRBJ2-7; TRBD2 matches 10 bases. This CDR3 contains 14 residues. Losses at the gene ends were 6 bases for V and 4 bases for J; bases not matched to a gene: 6. Germline V CDR1 and CDR2: MNHEY, SVGAGI. CDR3 DNA: TGTGCCAGCAGCCCCGGGACTAGCGTTTACGAGCAGTACTTC. Its translation is CASSPGTSVYEQYF.

At least ten counts were recorded for this clonotype. The chain couples TRBV6-5 to TRBJ1-5; D gene unclear. Germline CDR1 is MNHEY and CDR2 is SVGAGI. The CDR3 length is 12 residues. V lost 6 bases and J lost 5, with 8 bases in between. The CDR3 bases are TGTGCCAGCAGGTCTAGGGATCAGCCCCAGCATTTT. Amino acid sequence: CASRSRDQPQHF.

This chain connects TRBV20-1 to TRBJ2-7; 7 bases fit TRBD2. In germline, CDR1 is DFQATT, CDR2 SNEGSKA (reference sequence). With V trimmed by 4 bases and J by 3 bases, 3 bases remained unmatched. This CDR3 region has 12 residues. As DNA, the CDR3 is TGCAGTGCTACCGGGGGGATCTACGAGCAGTACTTC. Residues: CSATGGIYEQYF.

This clonotype was seen more than once but under ten times. The chain has TRBV6-4 and TRBJ1-1; 10 nucleotides align to TRBD1. V was pared by 6 bases and J by 4 bases, with 5 bases of the junction left unmatched. The germline V gene has CDR1 MRHNA and CDR2 SNTAGT. This CDR3 is 14 amino acids long. The CDR3 coding sequence is TGTGCCAGCAGCCGGGACAGGGGATCCACTGAAGCTTTCTTT. It codes for CASSRDRGSTEAFF.

J is TRBJ1-1 and V is TRBV7-2; TRBD1 matches 7 bases. The junction had 3 bases not matched to a gene; V was cut back by 2 bases and J by 0 bases. The CDR3 length is 15 residues. Germline V gene lookup returns CDR1 SGHTA and CDR2 FQGNSA. The CDR3 nucleotides read TGTGCCAGCAGCTTACAGGGGGTTCTGAACACTGAAGCTTTCTTT. It encodes CASSLQGVLNTEAFF. Looking up the rest from reference TRBV7-2 and TRBJ1-1 gives the full variable domain: GAGVSQSPSNKVTEKGKDVELRCDPISGHTALYWYRQSLGQGLEFLIYFQGNSAPDKSGLPSDRFSAERTGGSVSTLTIQRTQQEDSAVYLCASSLQGVLNTEAFFGQGTRLTVV.

Ten or more counts support this clonotype. This chain's CDR3 is CASRSRVSYGYTF. Here the CDR3 DNA reads TGTGCCAGCAGATCGAGGGTTAGCTATGGCTACACCTTC. The chain employs TRBV5-6 and TRBJ1-2; D unclear. Trimming removed 5 bases from V and 4 bases from J, with 12 bases in between. CDR1 and CDR2 (germline): SGHDT, YYEEEE. This CDR3 is 13 amino acids long. Together with reference TRBV5-6 and TRBJ1-2, the CDR3 gives the full variable domain: DAGVTQSPTHLIKTRGQQVTLRCSPKSGHDTVSWYQQALGQGPQFIFQYYEEEERQRGNFPDRFSGHQFPNYSSELNVNALLLGDSALYLCASRSRVSYGYTFGSGTRLTVV.

This clonotype was counted a few times. The chain links TRBV7-9 to TRBJ2-5, with D perhaps being TRBD1 or TRBD2 (5 bases each). Trimming took 6 bases from V and 4 from J, leaving 21 bases between them. The CDR3 runs 16 residues. Germline V gene sequence: CDR1 SEHNR, CDR2 FQNEAQ (reference sequence). CDR3 nucleotide sequence: TGTGCCAGCAGTGGGGGTCGGGGCGGGCGAGGAGAGACCCAGTACTTC. Protein: CASSGGRGGRGETQYF.

In this sample, this clonotype turned up many times. The chain carries TRBV7-9 and TRBJ2-7; no definite D call. The CDR3 contains 13 residues. Trimming removed 1 base at V and 7 bases at J, with 11 bases between. CDR1 SEHNR and CDR2 FQNEAQ come from the germline V gene (reference sequence). CDR3 loop: CASSLEQVREQYF. In DNA form, the CDR3 reads TGTGCCAGCAGCTTAGAGCAGGTGCGTGAGCAGTACTTC.

This clonotype occurred once. The J gene is TRBJ2-5, the V gene TRBV10-3; D may be TRBD1 (5 bases). V was pared by 0 bases and J by 2 bases, with 16 bases between. CDR3 length: 17 residues. Germline V gene data show CDR1 as ENHRY and CDR2 as SYGVKD. The CDR3 DNA follows: TGTGCCATCAGTGAGTCCACGCTCCAGGGCGATCAAGAGACCCAGTACTTC. This translates into CAISESTLQGDQETQYF.

This clonotype was found many times. The chain couples TRBV12-3 or TRBV12-4 to TRBJ1-2, with D hard to call. The CDR3 consists of 13 residues. V dropped 2 bases and J dropped 6 bases, with 10 bases sitting between them. The CDR3 sequence: CASSLWQVDGYTF. As DNA, the CDR3 is TGTGCCAGCAGTTTATGGCAGGTGGATGGCTACACCTTC.

Notes on this clonotype: It may be a read error: a sequence one base away is much more abundant. The V call is TRBV7-8, the J call TRBJ2-5; 13 bases agree with TRBD2. Germline V lookup: CDR1 SGHVS, CDR2 FQNEAQ. J gave up 6 bases and V 1 base, and 2 bases lay outside the gene matches. CDR3 length: 15 amino acids. CDR3: CASSLGTSGGKTQYF. CDR3 coding DNA: TGTGCCAGCAGCTTAGGGACTAGCGGGGGAAAGACCCAGTACTTC.

The chain carries TRBV7-2 and TRBJ2-5, with 7 bases lining up with TRBD2. This CDR3 has 14 amino acids. Losses at the gene ends were 4 bases for V and 5 bases for J; bases not matched to a gene: 7. The germline V gene encodes CDR1 SGHTA and CDR2 FQGNSA. In DNA, the CDR3 is TGTGCCAGCAGCTGGCTAGGGCGGGGGGAGACCCAGTACTTC. Its protein product is CASSWLGRGETQYF.

This clonotype was detected a few times. The chain recombines TRBV7-2 with TRBJ1-6; 7 bases fit TRBD1. Germline CDR1 is SGHTA and CDR2 is FQGNSA. The CDR3 runs 14 residues. V lost 5 bases to trimming and J lost 10 bases; unmatched junction nucleotides: 8. CDR3 sequence: CASSLGGADSPLHF. The CDR3, as DNA: TGTGCCAGCAGCCTAGGGGGCGCAGACTCACCCCTCCACTTT. The whole variable domain, remainder taken from reference TRBV7-2 and TRBJ1-6, is GAGVSQSPSNKVTEKGKDVELRCDPISGHTALYWYRQSLGQGLEFLIYFQGNSAPDKSGLPSDRFSAERTGGSVSTLTIQRTQQEDSAVYLCASSLGGADSPLHFGNGTRLTVT.

This clonotype showed up many times. The rearrangement links TRBV29-1 to TRBJ2-7; D perhaps matches TRBD1 (6 bases). Germline assignment: CDR1 SQVTM and CDR2 ANQGSEA. V was shortened by 1 base and J by 4 bases, with 17 bases between the two germline ends. This CDR3 is built from 15 residues. This chain's CDR3 is CSVEVGGFVEYEQYF. The CDR3 region has the DNA TGCAGCGTTGAAGTAGGGGGATTTGTAGAGTACGAGCAGTACTTC.